This T cell receptor beta chain came from a study of cytomegalovirus exposure and HLA in healthy donors. Study-level points and caveats: Previously analyzed data showed that most TCR beta V segments were productive at a frequency of about 90% or about 30%. What TCR beta sequences reportedly achieved was accurate prediction of HLA-A and HLA-B alleles in most subjects. Specificity of a few CMV-associated chains for CMV antigens was verified in vitro.

This CDR3 comprises 17 residues. Germline V gene data show CDR1 as MGHRA and CDR2 as YSYEKL. Trimming took 1 base from V and 1 from J; bases not matched to a gene: 8. With 60 Vbeta and 13 Jbeta primers, the PCR was carried out. Clones were read by immunoSEQ multiplex PCR, and TCRdb kept only the in-frame ones, dropping some. The sample has 100,000 or so clones; about three quarters are singletons. This clone was seen a single time. Its antigen is not identified. Specimen: PBMCs. J is TRBJ2-3 and V is TRBV4-1; 7 nucleotides agree with TRBD2. The clonotype comes from a woman aged 35 to 49 in good health and CMV-seropositive. In DNA form, the CDR3 reads TGCGCCAGCAGCCAAGTCTACGCCCGGGGGGGCACAGATACGCAGTATTTT. This encodes CASSQVYARGGTDTQYF.